This TCR beta chain was identified during a study of blood T cell repertoires in COVID-19 (dated by TCRdb to 2019 to 2021). Regarding the study in general: Samples from collaborators originated in the United States, Italy and Spain and spanned both the acute and convalescent phases of COVID-19. The repertoires were released in a freely available public database meant as a resource for research on the immune response to SARS-CoV-2. HLA class I and class II types, where available, came from metadata supplied by the sample provider rather than from assay-based typing. A de-identified subject ID, COVID-19 status, age in years and sex were almost always included in the sample metadata. Subjects who had been exposed to COVID-19, were actively infected with it, or had recovered from it provided the deeply sampled blood TCRbeta repertoires that made up the dataset. Samples came from the ongoing ImmuneRACE study (first 160 participants) plus 1,254 subjects from 6 global collaborators. The material from the prospective study consisted of cDNA or gDNA derived from T cells, B-cell-depleted T cells, or PBMCs. Beyond this particular receptor, the publication reports: How much clinical and demographic metadata was included differed by source and by participant, and the metadata was provided uncurated.

TCRbeta CDR3 regions were amplified from genomic DNA by means of the immunoSEQ Assay, a bias-controlled multiplex PCR. Turning to the authors' computational methods: The number of nucleated cells in each sample was estimated from the amplification of reference gene primers within the assay. To quantify the absolute abundance of each unique TCRbeta CDR3 rearrangement, sequence reads were collapsed and filtered. For each sample, productive Simpson clonality was calculated by taking the square root of Simpson's diversity index across productive rearrangements. TCRdb stores this immuneACCESS table with in-frame sequences only. Part of the clones is absent; in the studies checked, under half of the shortfall reflects unresolved V genes, and no reason is known for the rest. V, J and clone size were drawn from that table, and D and trimming were deduced from the DNA. The sample includes about 150,000 clones, with roughly 89% observed a single time. Of the sample, less than 9% is held by the ten largest clones.

At one collaborating source in Seattle, patients were enrolled during active infection and were followed longitudinally through the course of disease. The collaborating institutions used their own protocols to collect whole blood in K2EDTA tubes. For TCRbeta analysis, collaborators shipped samples in one of three forms: frozen whole blood, isolated PBMCs, or DNA extracted from either of those sample types. Including the terminal cysteine and phenylalanine, the CDR3 comprises 16 residues. Only the CDR3 DNA is retained, 48 bases long and in frame from the first base. V has 5 bases trimmed and J has 5 bases trimmed; junction bases matching no gene number 13. CDR1 and CDR2, per the germline V gene, are LGHNA and YNFKEQ. As for this clone: Its antigen remains unidentified. Qualities for individual bases were not recorded, and no much larger clone is one base off.

The sample comprised peripheral blood. This receptor was obtained from a young man with COVID-19, enrolled during active disease. The chain links TRBV4-2 with TRBJ2-5; 8 central bases correspond to TRBD2. The base sequence is TGTGCCAGCAGCGACCCGGGGGGGCGATCAGTGGAGACCCAGTACTTC. It encodes CASSDPGGRSVETQYF.